One T cell receptor beta chain is described in this entry. Its antigen is unknown. The sample is drawn from a study of OX40 agonist ivuxolimab in advanced cancers. Study in general: Hepatocellular carcinoma, melanoma, renal cell or head and neck cancer occurred in dose-escalation patients. Study conclusions and caveats: Low levels of normalized T-cell clonal expansion also appeared in some nonresponders. Both blood CD4+ and CD8+ T cells showed clonal growth by week 6 at 0.1 to 3.0 mg/kg. CD8+ T cells showed, on average, more clonal expansion than CD4+ cells.

Germline assignment: CDR1 MNHEY and CDR2 SVGAGI. CDR3 length: 16 residues. The V and J ends lost 4 bases and 6 bases, in that order; junction bases with no gene match: 8. TCRdb keeps only in-frame clones here, not all; method: immunoSEQ multiplex PCR. The table lists some 90,000 clones, 92% of them singletons, with around 1.1% in the top ten. The chain combines TRBV6-5 with TRBJ2-1, with 11 bases matching TRBD2. The origin of this receptor is an adult with an advanced solid tumor such as melanoma, head and neck, liver or kidney cancer. The specimen comprised CD4+ or CD8+ T cells sorted from blood, sampled in a trial of the OX40 agonist ivuxolimab. The CDR3 loop is CASSFVSGRASNEQFF. CDR3 coding DNA: TGTGCCAGCAGTTTCGTTAGCGGGAGGGCCTCCAATGAGCAGTTCTTC.